The following is a T cell receptor beta chain sequence with its context. Its antigen remains unidentified. The data belong to a study of vaccination effects on CD4 cells after COVID-19. Ahead of sequencing, the ViraFEST assay grew antigen-specific CD4+ T cells using viral peptide pools. Researchers isolated CD4+ T cells once 9 to 11 days of culture had elapsed. Nobody among the vaccine recipients had prior SARS-CoV-2 infection (nucleocapsid antibodies were negative). With approximately 9.2 ug/ml peptides and around 9.9 IU/ml IL-2, approximately 2.1 million PBMC per well were cultured. The CDR3 contains 14 residues. J was trimmed by 5 bases and V by 7 bases; bases with no gene match: 9. Germline V lookup: CDR1 SGHTA, CDR2 FQGNSA. The repertoire was sequenced with immunoSEQ multiplex PCR; TCRdb's copy has only in-frame clones and lacks some. Among fewer than 25,000 clones listed, approximately 80% were seen once.

This receptor was identified in a human donor who received a COVID-19 vaccine. The rearrangement joins TRBV7-2 to TRBJ1-2; the match to TRBD1 covers 8 bases. Material: CD4+ T cells from PBMCs cultured with HCoV-NL63 spike peptides, obtained before COVID-19 vaccination. The DNA for the CDR3 is TGTGCCAGCAACGCAGGACAGGGTGGTTATGGCTACACCTTC. Protein sequence: CASNAGQGGYGYTF.